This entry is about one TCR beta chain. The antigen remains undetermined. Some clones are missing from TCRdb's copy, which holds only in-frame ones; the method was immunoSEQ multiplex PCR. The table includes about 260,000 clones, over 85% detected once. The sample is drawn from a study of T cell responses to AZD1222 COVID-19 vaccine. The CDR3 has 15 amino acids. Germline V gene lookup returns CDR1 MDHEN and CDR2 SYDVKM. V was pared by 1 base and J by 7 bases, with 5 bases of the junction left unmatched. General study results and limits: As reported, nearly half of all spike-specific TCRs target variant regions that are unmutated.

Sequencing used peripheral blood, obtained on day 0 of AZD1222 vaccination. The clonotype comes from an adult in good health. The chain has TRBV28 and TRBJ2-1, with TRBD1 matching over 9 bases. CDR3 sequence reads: CASSLLPGQGNEQFF. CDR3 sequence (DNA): TGTGCCAGCAGTTTATTACCCGGACAGGGGAATGAGCAGTTCTTC.